The text below deals with one T cell receptor (beta chain). This record comes from a study of blood T cells in healthy people across ages. This CDR3 has 15 amino acids. Unmatched junction bases numbered 2, after V lost 6 bases and J lost 0 bases. For the second PCR, which ran for roughly 7 to 11 cycles, a sample-barcoded 5' primer and a J-beta primer mix were used. Every sample gave at least 3 million paired-end reads containing CDR3. Using its own MiXCR run on the 5' RACE reads, TCRdb lists one record per CDR3 protein. In the table there are fewer than 900,000 distinct CDR3 sequences, approximately 39% of which are singletons.

The J gene is TRBJ2-3, the V gene TRBV12-3 or TRBV12-4; 11 nucleotides line up with TRBD2. The receptor was isolated from a woman in her sixties in good health. The material sequenced was blood. The CDR3 DNA is TGTGCCAGCAGCTCTAGCGGGGGGAGCACAGATACGCAGTATTTT. It yields the protein CASSSSGGSTDTQYF.